Listed here are 8 T cell receptor beta chains from one sample, sequenced in a study of T cell repertoires in cytomegalovirus infection. In TCRdb, the reads were re-called with MiXCR into one record per CDR3 protein. This sample yields about 260,000 distinct CDR3 sequences, of which roughly an eighth are seen a single time; about 10% belongs to the top ten. Sample: PBMCs. The receptors were sampled from a human donor in good health (CMV status not recorded). Some clones in this sample may be carry-over from other donors' samples.

In its sample, this clonotype was seen many times. This chain connects TRBV7-9 to TRBJ1-5; D gene unclear. The V gene's germline CDR1 is SEHNR and CDR2 FQNEAQ (reference sequence). V lost 5 bases and J 8 bases, leaving 13 bases between the germline ends. The CDR3 covers 13 residues. In DNA form, the CDR3 reads TGTGCCAGCAGCCTAATTGGCCTCGAGCCCCAGCATTTT. Its protein product is CASSLIGLEPQHF.

This chain connects TRBV6-2 or TRBV6-3 to TRBJ2-6; D ambiguous. V was cut by 4 bases and J by 2 bases, with 9 bases left in between. The CDR3 loop spans 15 amino acids. Germline-derived CDR1 and CDR2 are MNHEY and SVGEGT. The CDR3 spells CASSLQLAGANVLTF. The CDR3 DNA is TGTGCCAGCAGTTTGCAGCTTGCTGGGGCCAACGTCCTGACTTTC.

This clonotype has at least ten counts. The CDR3 is CASSLDEKLFF. The CDR3 DNA reads TGTGCCAGCAGCTTAGATGAAAAACTGTTTTTT. The chain combines TRBV7-9 with TRBJ1-4; D not certain. The ends were cut back, 1 base at V and 6 bases at J, with 0 bases in the middle. Germline V CDR1 and CDR2: SEHNR, FQNEAQ (reference sequence). The CDR3 extends over 11 amino acids.

This clonotype was seen more than once but under ten times. The chain carries TRBV20-1 and TRBJ2-3; D is uncertain. V was cut by 2 bases and J by 4 bases, with 10 bases left in between. Germline V CDR1 and CDR2: DFQATT, SNEGSKA (reference sequence). The CDR3 totals 13 residues. CDR3 amino acids: CSARRDDPDTQYF. Written as DNA, the CDR3 is TGCAGTGCTAGAAGGGATGACCCAGATACGCAGTATTTT.

This clonotype was recorded many times. The chain recombines TRBV28 with TRBJ2-5, with 12 bases matching TRBD2. CDR1 MDHEN and CDR2 SYDVKM come from the germline V gene. V was clipped by 4 bases and J by 5 bases; unmatched bases: 2. The length of the CDR3 is 14 residues. For the CDR3, the DNA is TGTGCCAGCAGTTATGGGACTAGCGGGGAGACCCAGTACTTC. It translates to CASSYGTSGETQYF.

In its sample, this clonotype was seen many times. The chain recombines TRBV12-5 with TRBJ2-7; D may be TRBD2 (5 bases). CDR1 and CDR2 from the germline V gene are LGHNT and FRNRAP. The CDR3 sequence is 14 residues long. V gave up 1 base and J gave up 5 bases, with 12 bases separating them. The CDR3 DNA reads as TGTGCTAGTGGTTTGGGCGGCCCGGGGAACGAGCAGTACTTC. Translating gives CASGLGGPGNEQYF.

This clonotype occurred many times. The V call is TRBV28, the J call TRBJ1-1; 9 bases agree with TRBD1. With 7 bases clipped from V and 4 bases from J, the junction kept 7 bases outside the gene matches. Per the germline V gene, CDR1 is MDHEN and CDR2 is SYDVKM. This CDR3 is 14 amino acids long. In nucleotides, the CDR3 is TGTGCCAGCATCAGGACAGGGGTCATCACTGAAGCTTTCTTT. It encodes CASIRTGVITEAFF.

V usage is TRBV24-1 and J usage is TRBJ2-7; TRBD2 agrees at 8 bases. Germline CDR1 KGHDR, CDR2 SFDVKD. The CDR3 spans 15 residues. V was clipped by 4 bases and J by 6 bases; unmatched bases: 10. DNA of the CDR3: TGTGCCACCAGTGACCCACTAGCGGAGAGGGGCGAGCAGTACTTC. It translates to CATSDPLAERGEQYF.